A selection of T cell receptor beta chains follows, all from one sample in a study of shared clonotypes between healthy human individuals. TCRdb's table, derived via immunoSEQ multiplex PCR, lists solely in-frame clones and lacks some. The top ten clones hold 0.55% to 0.7% of a sample with over a million clones, roughly 74% of them seen once. Sequencing input: memory CD4+ T cells from PBMCs. The receptors here all came from a man between 18 and 29 years old in good health. Some clones in this sample may be carry-over from other donors' samples. Each CDR3 is given with its conserved first and last residue. The D gene is left open where the match is weak. Only some rows state a clone size, as once, few, many or a class for expanded clones.

. TRBJ1-3 TRBD1 TRBV4-2 CASSQEPTGVPGNTIYF TGTGCCAGCAGCCAAGAACCGACAGGGGTCCCTGGAAACACCATATATTTT
. TRBJ2-1 TRBD1 TRBV7-2 CASSPGTGYGEQFF TGTGCCAGCAGCCCGGGGACAGGGTACGGTGAGCAGTTCTTC
. TRBJ2-3 . TRBV7-9 CASSSSRDKKYF TGTGCCAGCAGCTCAAGTCGGGACAAGAAGTATTTT
. TRBJ2-7 . TRBV7-9 CASSLAKGHSYEQYF TGTGCCAGCAGCTTAGCGAAAGGTCACTCCTACGAGCAGTACTTC
. TRBJ1-1 TRBD1 TRBV19 CASSSRGDHTEAFF TGTGCCAGTAGTTCCAGGGGGGACCACACTGAAGCTTTCTTT
. TRBJ1-5 . TRBV28 CASSSGGGGTQPQHF TGTGCCAGCAGTTCCGGGGGTGGGGGTACACAGCCCCAGCATTTT
. TRBJ1-2 TRBD1 TRBV2 CASSENRGLGYTF TGTGCCAGCAGTGAGAACAGGGGGCTTGGCTACACCTTC
. TRBJ2-2 TRBD2 TRBV5-6 CASSLRGLAGPNTGELFF TGTGCCAGCAGCTTGAGGGGACTAGCGGGACCTAACACCGGGGAGCTGTTTTTT
few TRBJ2-2 TRBD1 TRBV19 CASSIVGGQFTGELFF TGTGCCAGTAGTATAGTAGGGGGACAGTTCACCGGGGAGCTGTTTTTT
. TRBJ2-1 . TRBV5-1 CASSDGRWVLNEQFF TGCGCCAGCAGCGACGGGAGATGGGTCTTGAATGAGCAGTTCTTC
. TRBJ2-3 TRBD2 TRBV11-2 CASSLSAGEADTQYF TGTGCCAGCAGCTTATCAGCGGGAGAAGCAGATACGCAGTATTTT
many TRBJ2-7 . TRBV9 CASSVASGGGSYEQYF TGTGCCAGCAGCGTAGCTTCGGGGGGCGGCTCCTACGAGCAGTACTTC
. TRBJ1-5 . TRBV2 CASSGTLYSNQPQHF TGTGCCAGCAGTGGGACACTTTATAGCAATCAGCCCCAGCATTTT
. TRBJ1-6 . TRBV4-2 CASSQGGLPLHF TGTGCCAGCAGCCAAGGGGGTCTACCCCTCCACTTT
. TRBJ1-5 . TRBV30 CAWSVQGNQPQHF TGTGCCTGGAGTGTTCAGGGAAATCAGCCCCAGCATTTT
. TRBJ2-5 . TRBV21-1 CASKKNLGSQETQYF TGTGCCAGCAAAAAAAATTTAGGCAGCCAAGAGACCCAGTACTTC
. TRBJ1-2 . TRBV29-1 CSAPPPPGLCTF TGCAGCGCCCCCCCGCCCCCGGGGCTTTGCACCTTC
. TRBJ2-6 . TRBV29-1 CPDHGSGANVLTF TGCCCGGACCACGGCTCTGGGGCCAACGTCCTGACTTTC
. TRBJ2-1 TRBD2 TRBV6-5 CASSYTKREYGDEQFF TGTGCCAGCAGTTACACCAAGCGGGAGTACGGGGATGAGCAGTTCTTC
. TRBJ1-1 TRBD1 TRBV7-8 CASSLQGAYPTEAFF TGTGCCAGCAGCCTACAGGGGGCTTATCCGACTGAAGCTTTCTTT
once TRBJ1-1 . TRBV5-1 CASSLRGAMNTEAFF TGCGCCAGCAGCTTGCGGGGGGCGATGAACACTGAAGCTTTCTTT
. TRBJ2-2 TRBD2 TRBV5-1 CASSFPEASGSPTGELFF TGCGCCAGCAGCTTCCCCGAAGCTAGCGGGAGCCCGACCGGGGAGCTGTTTTTT